This passage covers 30 T cell receptor beta chains from one sample sequenced in a study of blood T cell repertoires in COVID-19. Libraries were prepared by immunoSEQ multiplex PCR; TCRdb keeps only in-frame clonotypes and omits some of them. Of 120,000 to 150,000 clones listed, over 80% were seen once; the top ten hold nearly 0.95%. Sequencing was done on a sample of peripheral blood. These receptors were taken from a woman in her forties or fifties with acute or convalescent COVID-19.

The chain is built from TRBV13 and TRBJ1-5; weak D call: TRBD1 (6 bases). The V end was cut by 3 bases, the J end by 4 bases, with 7 bases between. The CDR3 is 13 residues long. Germline CDR1 is PRHDT and CDR2 is FYEKMQ (reference sequence). The CDR3 here is CASSFQGNQPQHF. The DNA for the CDR3 is TGTGCCAGCAGCTTCCAGGGGAATCAGCCCCAGCATTTT.

CDR3 DNA: TGTGCCAGCAGCACCGGGACAGGCTCCAGCACAGATACGCAGTATTTT. Amino acid sequence: CASSTGTGSSTDTQYF. The chain recombines TRBV7-8 with TRBJ2-3; 8 bases map to TRBD1. The CDR3 is 16 residues long. The V segment lost 5 bases and the J segment 0 bases; nucleotides outside the gene matches: 7. The germline gives CDR1 SGHVS, CDR2 FQNEAQ.

The gene calls are TRBV9 and TRBJ1-5; 9 positions match TRBD1. CDR1 and CDR2 from the germline V gene are SGDLS and YYNGEE. The CDR3 runs to 15 residues. Trimming at V came to 0 bases and at J to 7 bases, leaving 5 bases not matched to a gene. CDR3 in DNA: TGTGCCAGCAGCGTAGGACAGGGGGGGGACCAGCCCCAGCATTTT. This codes for CASSVGQGGDQPQHF.

The chain has TRBV27 and TRBJ1-2; D may be TRBD1 (6 bases). The CDR3 has 15 residues. CDR1 is MNHEY and CDR2 is SMNVEV in the germline V gene (reference sequence). Trimming shortened V by 7 bases and J by 4 bases, and 19 bases separated the two germline ends. The CDR3, as DNA: TGTGCCAGCATGTCGAACAGGGATCGATTCTATGGCTACACCTTC. Translating gives CASMSNRDRFYGYTF.

This clone came up a few times. The genes are TRBV5-4 and TRBJ1-1; TRBD1 matches 7 bases. The V gene's germline CDR1 is SGHNT and CDR2 YYREEE (reference sequence). V trimming: 4 bases; J trimming: 1 base; junction bases outside the gene matches: 10. This CDR3 is built from 16 residues. The CDR3 DNA follows: TGTGCCAGCAGCAAACGACAGGGCCCCTCGAACACTGAAGCTTTCTTT. It encodes CASSKRQGPSNTEAFF.

The V gene is TRBV29-1, the J gene TRBJ2-5; 10 positions agree with TRBD2. CDR3 length equals 14 residues. Germline V CDR1 and CDR2: SQVTM, ANQGSEA. Trimming took 7 bases from V and 3 from J; bases not matched to a gene: 8. CDR3: CSASRGTSEETQYF. In nucleotides, the CDR3 is TGCAGCGCCTCCCGCGGGACTAGCGAAGAGACCCAGTACTTC. Combining the CDR3 with reference TRBV29-1 and TRBJ2-5 gives the whole variable domain SAVISQKPSRDICQRGTSLTIQCQVDSQVTMMFWYRQQPGQSLTLIATANQGSEATYESGFVIDKFPISRPNLTFSTLTVSNMSPEDSSIYLCSASRGTSEETQYFGPGTRLLVL.

The J gene is TRBJ2-1, the V gene TRBV4-2; D might be TRBD1 (6 bases). Germline V gene data show CDR1 as LGHNA and CDR2 as YNFKEQ. The V and J ends lost 0 bases and 6 bases respectively, with 9 bases between them. This CDR3 region has 14 residues. Written as DNA, the CDR3 is TGTGCCAGCAGCCAAGAGGACAGACTCAATGAGCAGTTCTTC. Translating it yields CASSQEDRLNEQFF.

This clone appeared a single time. This rearrangement joins TRBV5-4 to TRBJ2-7, with D maybe TRBD2 (6 bases). CDR1 and CDR2 (germline): SGHNT, YYREEE (reference sequence). The CDR3 is made up of 15 amino acids. V was trimmed by 4 bases and J by 3 bases, leaving 17 bases between them. The CDR3 DNA is TGTGCCAGCAGCCCACTTCCGCGGGGAGTCTACGAGCAGTACTTC. As protein: CASSPLPRGVYEQYF.

This chain connects TRBV19 to TRBJ1-1; unclear D gene. The CDR3 is 16 residues long. Trimming left V 2 bases short and J 1 base short, with 14 bases between. In germline, CDR1 is LNHDA, CDR2 SQIVND (reference sequence). In DNA form, the CDR3 reads TGTGCCAGTAGTATAAGTTTTCAGGTAACGAACACTGAAGCTTTCTTT. Translated: CASSISFQVTNTEAFF.

This sequence joins TRBV15 and TRBJ2-3; 10 nucleotides match TRBD2. V trimming: 1 base; J trimming: 4 bases; junction bases outside the gene matches: 5. The CDR3 has 16 residues. The germline CDR1 and CDR2 sequences are LNHNV and YYDKDF (reference sequence). The CDR3 region is CATSRVVAGGSDTQYF. For the CDR3, the DNA is TGTGCCACCAGCAGAGTGGTAGCGGGAGGTTCAGATACGCAGTATTTT.

The rearrangement links TRBV19 to TRBJ1-3; D call uncertain. V was pared by 9 bases and J by 0 bases, with 12 bases between. The CDR3 consists of 14 residues. Germline CDR1 LNHDA, CDR2 SQIVND (reference sequence). The CDR3 DNA reads as TGTGCCAGCGATGACTGGAGCTCTGGAAACACCATATATTTT. Its translation is CASDDWSSGNTIYF.

The chain couples TRBV27 to TRBJ2-1, with D perhaps matching TRBD1 (6 bases). Trimming pared 7 bases from V and 0 bases from J, leaving 16 bases between. The CDR3 runs 16 residues. The germline gives CDR1 MNHEY, CDR2 SMNVEV (reference sequence). The CDR3 bases are TGTGCCAGCAACTCAATGACAGGTCGCTCCTACAATGAGCAGTTCTTC. Amino acids: CASNSMTGRSYNEQFF.

This chain uses TRBV7-6 with TRBJ2-7, with TRBD1 identical over 7 bases. CDR1 is SGHVS, CDR2 FNYEAQ, per germline. Trimming cost V 2 bases and J 3 bases; bases outside gene matches: 16. The CDR3 extends over 18 amino acids. DNA for the CDR3: TGTGCCAGCAGCTTACTAGCCCAGGGGGACAATGCCTTCTACGAGCAGTACTTC. This codes for CASSLLAQGDNAFYEQYF.

This clone appeared many times. J is TRBJ1-6 and V is TRBV12-3 or TRBV12-4; D remains ambiguous. The ends were cut back, 2 bases at V and 7 bases at J, with 6 bases in the middle. The length of the CDR3 is 13 residues. The CDR3 sequence: CASSLTVNSPLHF. In DNA form, the CDR3 reads TGTGCCAGCAGTTTAACGGTCAATTCACCCCTCCACTTT.

This clone has only one observation. The gene calls are TRBV19 and TRBJ2-7, with 8 bases identical to TRBD1. V shed 0 bases and J 4 bases; nucleotides not matched to a gene: 11. The CDR3 length is 17 residues. Germline V lookup: CDR1 LNHDA, CDR2 SQIVND (reference sequence). The CDR3 sequence is CASSIEGSAGGLYEQYF. In nucleotides, the CDR3 is TGTGCCAGTAGTATAGAAGGGTCGGCAGGGGGCCTATACGAGCAGTACTTC.

The chain recombines TRBV24-1 with TRBJ2-3, with TRBD2 as a possible D gene (6 bases). Germline CDR1 KGHDR, CDR2 SFDVKD. V was shortened by 0 bases and J by 0 bases, with 9 bases between the two germline ends. CDR3 length equals 16 residues. This CDR3 reads CATSDLRGRSTDTQYF. The CDR3 bases are TGTGCCACCAGTGATTTGCGAGGGAGGAGCACAGATACGCAGTATTTT.

The gene calls are TRBV5-1 and TRBJ2-1; 13 positions match TRBD2. The CDR3 is 16 amino acids. In germline, CDR1 is SGHRS, CDR2 YFSETQ. V gave up 0 bases and J gave up 8 bases; unmatched junction bases: 5. Here the CDR3 DNA reads TGCGCCAGCAGCTTGGGCGGGACTAGCGGGATGGATGAGCAGTTCTTC. It codes for CASSLGGTSGMDEQFF.

The chain links TRBV12-5 to TRBJ1-3; no clear D. Germline CDR1 is LGHNT and CDR2 is FRNRAP. The CDR3 is 12 amino acids. The V and J ends lost 8 bases and 4 bases respectively, with 9 bases between them. CDR3 sequence: CASSSEGNTIYF. The CDR3 DNA is TGTGCTAGTAGCTCCGAGGGAAACACCATATATTTT.

The chain joins TRBV6-5 to TRBJ1-1; 7 bases agree with TRBD1. The CDR3 has 15 residues. The germline CDR1 and CDR2 sequences are MNHEY and SVGAGI. V dropped 5 bases and J dropped 3; count of bases not matched to a gene: 9. The CDR3 region has the DNA TGTGCCAGCAGTCCACAGGGGTATTATGACACTGAAGCTTTCTTT. It yields the protein CASSPQGYYDTEAFF.

The chain uses TRBV12-3 or TRBV12-4 and TRBJ1-6; 7 nucleotides line up with TRBD1. V shed 3 bases, J shed 15 bases, and the junction held 8 bases outside the gene matches. The CDR3 length is 13 residues. In nucleotides, the CDR3 is TGTGCCAGCAGTTTTGGTCAGGGGGTAAACCTCCACTTT. Protein product: CASSFGQGVNLHF.

The chain has TRBV7-2 and TRBJ1-1; D is uncertain. CDR3 size: 15 residues. Germline V gene data show CDR1 as SGHTA and CDR2 as FQGNSA. Trimming took off 5 bases at V and 8 bases at J, with 21 bases between the two ends. CDR3 DNA sequence: TGTGCCAGCAGCGATTTTCACGGGGAGCAGGTCGAAGCTTTCTTT. Protein sequence: CASSDFHGEQVEAFF. The whole variable domain, filled in from reference TRBV7-2 and TRBJ1-1, reads GAGVSQSPSNKVTEKGKDVELRCDPISGHTALYWYRQSLGQGLEFLIYFQGNSAPDKSGLPSDRFSAERTGGSVSTLTIQRTQQEDSAVYLCASSDFHGEQVEAFFGQGTRLTVV.

The V call is TRBV30, the J call TRBJ1-5; no clear D gene. With 1 base removed from V and 0 bases from J, the gap between germline ends came to 7 bases. CDR3 length: 14 residues. CDR1 and CDR2 (germline): GTSNPN, SVGIG (reference sequence). The CDR3 DNA sequence: TGTGCCTGGAGTGGAGTTTATAGCAATCAGCCCCAGCATTTT. Translating it yields CAWSGVYSNQPQHF.

This chain links TRBV27 with TRBJ1-4; maybe TRBD1 (5 bases). CDR1 and CDR2 from the germline V gene are MNHEY and SMNVEV (reference sequence). Trimming pared 0 bases from V and 9 bases from J, leaving 20 bases between. This CDR3 is built from 17 residues. This CDR3 reads CASSLSSNTGRAQKLFF. Written as DNA, the CDR3 is TGTGCCAGCAGTTTATCTTCCAACACAGGTCGGGCCCAAAAACTGTTTTTT.

J is TRBJ2-1 and V is TRBV27; the match to TRBD1 covers 8 bases. V lost 4 bases and J lost 8; bases outside the gene matches: 4. The CDR3 is 13 residues long. Germline V CDR1 and CDR2: MNHEY, SMNVEV (reference sequence). The CDR3 reads CASSSRGRDEQFF. CDR3 DNA: TGTGCCAGCAGTTCCAGGGGGCGCGATGAGCAGTTCTTC.

The rearrangement uses TRBV5-4 and TRBJ1-2; D not certain. Germline CDR1 is SGHNT and CDR2 is YYREEE (reference sequence). V lost 0 bases and J 3 bases, leaving 6 bases between the germline ends. The CDR3 runs 13 residues. For the CDR3, the DNA is TGTGCCAGCAGCTTGGGCGGAGACTATGGCTACACCTTC. Translation: CASSLGGDYGYTF.

The chain employs TRBV19 and TRBJ1-1; possibly TRBD1 for D (6 bases). Germline V gene sequence: CDR1 LNHDA, CDR2 SQIVND (reference sequence). The CDR3 covers 16 residues. Trimming took 6 bases from V and 0 from J, leaving 17 bases between them. The CDR3 here is CASRPGGAPMNTEAFF. The CDR3 nucleotides read TGTGCCAGTAGGCCTGGGGGGGCACCAATGAACACTGAAGCTTTCTTT.

V usage is TRBV5-1 and J usage is TRBJ2-3; TRBD2 matches at 8 bases. The length of the CDR3 is 15 residues. The J segment lost 1 base and the V segment lost 2 bases, leaving 3 bases of the junction unmatched. Looked up from germline, CDR1 is SGHRS and CDR2 is YFSETQ. CDR3 nucleotide sequence: TGCGCCAGCAGCTTAGCGGGAGCACGCACAGATACGCAGTATTTT. Translation gives CASSLAGARTDTQYF. Full variable domain (outside the CDR3, taken from reference TRBV5-1 and TRBJ2-3): KAGVTQTPRYLIKTRGQQVTLSCSPISGHRSVSWYQQTPGQGLQFLFEYFSETQRNKGNFPGRFSGRQFSNSRSEMNVSTLELGDSALYLCASSLAGARTDTQYFGPGTRLTVL.

This clone came up once. The CDR3 region has the DNA TGTGCCAGCAGCCCGGGACACGATGGAAACACCATATATTTT. Translated: CASSPGHDGNTIYF. V is TRBV3-1 (or the pseudogene TRBV3-2) and J is TRBJ1-3; TRBD1 might be the D (6 bases). Between the trimmed V and J ends, which lost 4 bases and 3 bases, there was a span of 10 bases. CDR3 size: 14 residues. Germline assignment: CDR1 LGHDT and CDR2 YNNKEL (reference sequence).

The chain joins TRBV3-1 (or the pseudogene TRBV3-2) to TRBJ2-2; 8 bases are shared with TRBD1. V shed 3 bases and J 5 bases; nucleotides not matched to a gene: 8. The CDR3 contains 16 residues. Germline V gives CDR1 LGHDT, CDR2 YNNKEL (reference sequence). The CDR3 region is CASSHPRTGRTGELFF. The CDR3 DNA sequence: TGTGCCAGCAGCCATCCAAGGACAGGGCGGACCGGGGAGCTGTTTTTT.

This sequence joins TRBV6-5 and TRBJ2-1; 11 bases are shared with TRBD2. V dropped 6 bases and J dropped 5; count of bases not matched to a gene: 6. Germline-derived CDR1 and CDR2 are MNHEY and SVGAGI. The CDR3 extends over 15 amino acids. CDR3 in DNA: TGTGCCAGCAGCCTTGGGACTAGCGGACACAATGAGCAGTTCTTC. Translating gives CASSLGTSGHNEQFF.